Detailed here is one T cell receptor (beta chain). Its antigen is not yet known. No base quality information exists; no much larger clone differs at one position. The data derive from a study of blood T cell repertoires in COVID-19 (dated by TCRdb to between 2020 and 2021). Background on the whole study: Samples from collaborators originated in the United States, Italy and Spain and spanned both the acute and convalescent phases of COVID-19. The material from the prospective study consisted of cDNA or gDNA derived from T cells, B-cell-depleted T cells, or PBMCs. The dataset comprised deeply sampled blood TCRbeta repertoires from subjects exposed to, actively infected with, or recovered from COVID-19. A freely available public database, intended as a resource for researchers studying the immune response to SARS-CoV-2, is where the repertoires were released. The samples were drawn from the first 160 participants of the ongoing ImmuneRACE study and from 950 to 1,500 subjects provided by 6 global collaborators. The sample metadata nearly always contained a de-identified subject ID, COVID-19 status, age in years and sex. Where HLA class I and class II types were available, the types were taken from metadata supplied by the sample provider, not from assay-based typing. Summary of the overall study and its limitations: The quantity of clinical and demographic metadata differed by source and by participant and was supplied without curation.

Each collaborating institution followed its own protocols to collect whole blood in K2EDTA tubes. For TCRbeta analysis, collaborators shipped samples in one of three forms: frozen whole blood, isolated PBMCs, or DNA extracted from either of those sample types. The immunoSEQ Assay, a bias-controlled multiplex PCR, was used to amplify TCRbeta CDR3 regions from genomic DNA. As for the original processing: The number of nucleated cells in each sample was estimated by amplification of reference gene primers within the assay. Sequence reads were collapsed and filtered to measure the absolute abundance of every unique TCRbeta CDR3 rearrangement. For each sample, productive Simpson clonality was calculated as the square root of Simpson's diversity index across productive rearrangements. What TCRdb holds here is the immuneACCESS table cut down to in-frame rearrangements. Part of the clones is not present; checked against another copy, under half of the missing clones reflect an unresolved V gene, and the others are unexplained. The V and J calls and the clone size are those of that table, but D and trimming were determined from the DNA. For this sample the table gives 150,000 or so clones, of which about 87% were detected only once. In total, the top ten clones hold approximately 6.5% of the sample.

The CDR3, from cysteine to phenylalanine, totals 16 residues. The sequence is cut down to CDR3 DNA, 48 bases in frame from base 1. CDR1 and CDR2 are drawn from the germline V gene (reference sequence): SEHNR, FQNEAQ. Ends trimmed: V by 3 bases, J by 5 bases; bases unmatched to a gene: 4. Here the chain combines TRBV7-9 and TRBJ1-6, and TRBD1 matches 10 of the central bases. The receptor was isolated from an elderly man with acute or convalescent COVID-19. The specimen was peripheral blood. The DNA sequence reads TGTGCCAGCAGCTTCTCGACAGGGGGCAATAATTCACCCCTCCACTTT. This yields the protein CASSFSTGGNNSPLHF.